The rows below give T cell receptor beta chains drawn from one sample of a study of PD-1 blockade in classical Hodgkin lymphoma. Using immunoSEQ multiplex PCR, the repertoire was profiled, and TCRdb retains in-frame clones only, with some absent. This repertoire shows around 36,000 clones, about 87% found once; its top ten account for about 10%. Specimen: peripheral blood mononuclear cells (PBMCs), collected at baseline. The receptors were sampled from a human donor with classical Hodgkin lymphoma. CDR3s include the opening cysteine and the closing phenylalanine or tryptophan. D genes are given only for firm matches. Clone size is given for some rows only: seen once, a few or many times, or a class if the clone is expanded.

d_gene: -
j_gene: TRBJ1-6
v_gene: TRBV5-1
abundance: -
CDR3nt: TGCGCCAGCAGCTTGGACCCTACACAGGCCTCCTATAATTCACCCCTCCACTTT
CDR3aa: CASSLDPTQASYNSPLHF

d_gene: TRBD1
j_gene: TRBJ1-2
v_gene: TRBV5-1
abundance: -
CDR3nt: TGCGCCAGCAGCCACCGGGACAGGGGCCTCACCCCCTATGGCTACACCTTC
CDR3aa: CASSHRDRGLTPYGYTF

d_gene: -
j_gene: TRBJ1-3
v_gene: TRBV6-5
abundance: -
CDR3nt: TGTGCCAGCAGTTACTCTTACACCGGCTCTGGAAACACCATATATTTT
CDR3aa: CASSYSYTGSGNTIYF

d_gene: TRBD1
j_gene: TRBJ1-2
v_gene: TRBV6-5
abundance: once
CDR3nt: TGTGCCAGCAGTAGGACAGGGCCGGGGGACTATGGCTACACCTTC
CDR3aa: CASSRTGPGDYGYTF

d_gene: -
j_gene: TRBJ1-6
v_gene: TRBV11-2
abundance: -
CDR3nt: TGTGCCAGCAGTCCCTACCTTCCGCGGAATTCACCCCTCCACTTT
CDR3aa: CASSPYLPRNSPLHF

d_gene: TRBD1
j_gene: TRBJ1-1
v_gene: TRBV4-2
abundance: few
CDR3nt: TGTGCCAGCAGCCAGAAGGGGGCAACTGAAGCTTTCTTT
CDR3aa: CASSQKGATEAFF

d_gene: -
j_gene: TRBJ2-5
v_gene: TRBV6-7
abundance: -
CDR3nt: TGTGCCAGCAGTTACTCGGTTAGCCTGGAGGAGACCCAGTACTTC
CDR3aa: CASSYSVSLEETQYF

d_gene: -
j_gene: TRBJ1-4
v_gene: TRBV5-1
abundance: -
CDR3nt: TGCGCCAGCAGCTTCAGAGCAACTAATGAAAAACTGTTTTTT
CDR3aa: CASSFRATNEKLFF

d_gene: -
j_gene: TRBJ2-1
v_gene: TRBV12-5
abundance: -
CDR3nt: TGTGCTAGTGGTTTGGGCGGGTGGTCGGAGCAGTTCTTC
CDR3aa: CASGLGGWSEQFF

d_gene: TRBD1
j_gene: TRBJ1-4
v_gene: TRBV28
abundance: -
CDR3nt: TGTGCCAGCTGGAGTCGGGGCACAGGGGAATATGAAAAACTGTTTTTT
CDR3aa: CASWSRGTGEYEKLFF

d_gene: -
j_gene: TRBJ2-1
v_gene: TRBV20-1
abundance: -
CDR3nt: TGCAGTGCTAGAAGAACGAATGAGCAGTTCTTC
CDR3aa: CSARRTNEQFF

d_gene: TRBD1
j_gene: TRBJ1-1
v_gene: TRBV7-9
abundance: -
CDR3nt: TGTGCCAGCAGCTTACCTAGACAGGGATCCACTGAAGCTTTCTTT
CDR3aa: CASSLPRQGSTEAFF

d_gene: -
j_gene: TRBJ1-5
v_gene: TRBV2
abundance: -
CDR3nt: TGTGCCAGCAGTTTGCTAGGGGCCAATCAGCCCCAGCATTTT
CDR3aa: CASSLLGANQPQHF

d_gene: TRBD2
j_gene: TRBJ2-5
v_gene: TRBV5-1
abundance: -
CDR3nt: TGCGCCAGCAGCCCGGGGAGGGGAGGCCAAGAGACCCAGTACTTC
CDR3aa: CASSPGRGGQETQYF

d_gene: TRBD1
j_gene: TRBJ2-7
v_gene: TRBV28
abundance: -
CDR3nt: TGTGCCAGCAGGTCGGACAGGGGCCCCACCTACGAGCAGTACTTC
CDR3aa: CASRSDRGPTYEQYF

d_gene: -
j_gene: TRBJ2-7
v_gene: TRBV19
abundance: -
CDR3nt: TGTGCCAGTAGTATAGGGACGGGGAACTACGAGCAGTACTTC
CDR3aa: CASSIGTGNYEQYF

d_gene: TRBD2
j_gene: TRBJ2-5
v_gene: TRBV7-9
abundance: -
CDR3nt: TGTGCCGGGAGCGAGCTAGCGGGAGAGGAAGAGACCCAGTACTTC
CDR3aa: CAGSELAGEEETQYF

d_gene: -
j_gene: TRBJ2-5
v_gene: TRBV10-3
abundance: -
CDR3nt: TGTGCCATCAGTGCGGGCAGAGTCTCCCAAGAGACCCAGTACTTC
CDR3aa: CAISAGRVSQETQYF

d_gene: -
j_gene: TRBJ2-7
v_gene: TRBV7-2
abundance: -
CDR3nt: TGTGCCAGCAGTAGTTATCTGTTCGACGAGCAGTACTTC
CDR3aa: CASSSYLFDEQYF

d_gene: -
j_gene: TRBJ1-1
v_gene: TRBV28
abundance: once
CDR3nt: TGTGCCAGCAGAGGGGCAGAACGTATGAACACTGAAGCTTTCTTT
CDR3aa: CASRGAERMNTEAFF

d_gene: TRBD1
j_gene: TRBJ2-2
v_gene: TRBV4-1
abundance: -
CDR3nt: TGCGCCAGCAGCCAAGAGGACAGGCCCACCGGGGAGCTGTTTTTT
CDR3aa: CASSQEDRPTGELFF

d_gene: TRBD1
j_gene: TRBJ1-2
v_gene: TRBV29-1
abundance: -
CDR3nt: TGCAGCGCTGGGACAGTCTATGGCTACACCTTC
CDR3aa: CSAGTVYGYTF

d_gene: -
j_gene: TRBJ2-3
v_gene: TRBV5-5
abundance: -
CDR3nt: TGTGCCAGCAGCTTGGTTGGGAAGGATACGCAGTATTTT
CDR3aa: CASSLVGKDTQYF

d_gene: -
j_gene: TRBJ2-5
v_gene: TRBV6-5
abundance: -
CDR3nt: TGTGCCAGCAGACGCACCCCTACAGGGCAAGAGACCCAGTACTTC
CDR3aa: CASRRTPTGQETQYF

d_gene: -
j_gene: TRBJ1-1
v_gene: TRBV27
abundance: -
CDR3nt: TGTGCCAGCAGTCCGGTTGTGGGGGGGCACTGGATCAACACTGAAGCTTTCTTT
CDR3aa: CASSPVVGGHWINTEAFF

d_gene: TRBD2
j_gene: TRBJ2-1
v_gene: TRBV19
abundance: -
CDR3nt: TGTGCCAGTATCCCGCCGGGAGGGTTTGAGCAGTTCTTC
CDR3aa: CASIPPGGFEQFF